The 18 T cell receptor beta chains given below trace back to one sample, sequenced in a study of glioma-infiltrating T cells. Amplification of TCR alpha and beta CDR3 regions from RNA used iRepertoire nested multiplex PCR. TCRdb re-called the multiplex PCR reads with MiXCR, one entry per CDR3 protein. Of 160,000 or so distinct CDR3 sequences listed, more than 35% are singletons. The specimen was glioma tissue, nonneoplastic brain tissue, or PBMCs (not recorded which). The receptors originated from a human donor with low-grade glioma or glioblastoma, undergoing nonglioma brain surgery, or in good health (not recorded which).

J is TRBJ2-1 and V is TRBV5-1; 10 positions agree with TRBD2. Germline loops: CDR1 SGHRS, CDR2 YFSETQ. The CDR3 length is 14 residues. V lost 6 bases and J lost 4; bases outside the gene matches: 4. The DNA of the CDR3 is TGCGCCAGCAATCTAGCGGGGGCTTACAATGAGCAGTTCTTC. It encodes CASNLAGAYNEQFF. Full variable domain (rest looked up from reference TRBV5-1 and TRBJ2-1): KAGVTQTPRYLIKTRGQQVTLSCSPISGHRSVSWYQQTPGQGLQFLFEYFSETQRNKGNFPGRFSGRQFSNSRSEMNVSTLELGDSALYLCASNLAGAYNEQFFGPGTRLTVL.

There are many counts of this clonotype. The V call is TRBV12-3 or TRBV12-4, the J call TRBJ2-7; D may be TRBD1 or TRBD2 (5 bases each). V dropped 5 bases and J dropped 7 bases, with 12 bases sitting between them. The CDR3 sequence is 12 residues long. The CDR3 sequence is CASSPRGREQYF. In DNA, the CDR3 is TGTGCCAGCAGTCCGAGGGGCCGAGAGCAGTACTTC.

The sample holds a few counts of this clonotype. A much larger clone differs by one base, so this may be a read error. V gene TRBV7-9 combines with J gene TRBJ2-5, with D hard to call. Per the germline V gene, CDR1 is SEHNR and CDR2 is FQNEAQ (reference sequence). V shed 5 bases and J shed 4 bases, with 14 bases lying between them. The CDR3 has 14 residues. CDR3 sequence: CASSIRASIETQYF. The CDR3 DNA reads TGTGCCAGCAGCATACGGGCAAGTATAGAGACCCAGTACTTC.

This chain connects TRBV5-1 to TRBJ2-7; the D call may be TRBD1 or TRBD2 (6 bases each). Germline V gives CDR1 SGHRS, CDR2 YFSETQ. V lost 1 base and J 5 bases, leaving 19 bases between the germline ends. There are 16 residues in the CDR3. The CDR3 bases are TGCGCCAGCAGCTTGAGCGGTGGAGGGGGGTACAACGAGCAGTACTTC. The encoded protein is CASSLSGGGGYNEQYF. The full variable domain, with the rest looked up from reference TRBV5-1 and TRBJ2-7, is KAGVTQTPRYLIKTRGQQVTLSCSPISGHRSVSWYQQTPGQGLQFLFEYFSETQRNKGNFPGRFSGRQFSNSRSEMNVSTLELGDSALYLCASSLSGGGGYNEQYFGPGTRLTVT.

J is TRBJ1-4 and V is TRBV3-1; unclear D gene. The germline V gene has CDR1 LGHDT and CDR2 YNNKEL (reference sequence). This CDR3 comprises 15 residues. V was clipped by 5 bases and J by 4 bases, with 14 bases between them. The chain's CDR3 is CASSLTDHLNEKLFF. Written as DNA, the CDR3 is TGTGCCAGCAGCTTAACAGATCACCTTAATGAAAAACTGTTTTTT.

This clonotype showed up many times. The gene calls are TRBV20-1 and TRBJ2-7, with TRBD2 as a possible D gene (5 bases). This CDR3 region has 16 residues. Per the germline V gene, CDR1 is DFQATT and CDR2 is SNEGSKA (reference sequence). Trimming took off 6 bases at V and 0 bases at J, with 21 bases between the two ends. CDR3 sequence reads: CSAAAGLAALSYEQYF. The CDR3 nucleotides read TGCAGTGCCGCCGCCGGACTCGCGGCTCTCTCCTACGAGCAGTACTTC.

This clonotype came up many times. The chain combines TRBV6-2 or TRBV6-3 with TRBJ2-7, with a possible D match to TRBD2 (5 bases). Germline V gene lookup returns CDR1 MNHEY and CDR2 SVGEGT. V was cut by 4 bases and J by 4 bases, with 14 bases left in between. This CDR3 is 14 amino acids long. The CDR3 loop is CASSSSGVAYEQYF. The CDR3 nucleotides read TGTGCCAGCAGTTCCAGCGGAGTGGCTTACGAGCAGTACTTC.

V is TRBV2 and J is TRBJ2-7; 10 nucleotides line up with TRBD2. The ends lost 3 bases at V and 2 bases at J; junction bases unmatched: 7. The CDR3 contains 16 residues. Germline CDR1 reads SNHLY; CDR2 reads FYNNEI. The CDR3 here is CASSEMLAGAAYEQYF. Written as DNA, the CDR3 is TGTGCCAGCAGTGAGATGCTAGCGGGAGCAGCCTACGAGCAGTACTTC.

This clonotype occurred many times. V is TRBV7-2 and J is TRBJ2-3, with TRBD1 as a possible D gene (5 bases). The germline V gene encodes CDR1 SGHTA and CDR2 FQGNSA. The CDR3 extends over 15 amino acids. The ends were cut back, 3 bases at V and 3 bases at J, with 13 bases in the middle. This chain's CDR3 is CASSFGPGSTDTQYF. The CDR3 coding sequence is TGTGCCAGCAGCTTCGGACCAGGGTCAACAGATACGCAGTATTTT.

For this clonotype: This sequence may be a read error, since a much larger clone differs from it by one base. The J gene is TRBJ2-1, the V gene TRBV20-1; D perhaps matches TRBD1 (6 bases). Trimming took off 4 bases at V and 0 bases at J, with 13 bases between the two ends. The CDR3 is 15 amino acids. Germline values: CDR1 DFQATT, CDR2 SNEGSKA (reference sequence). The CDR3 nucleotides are TGCAGTGCTAAAGACAGGCAGATCTCCTACAATGAGCAGTTCTTC. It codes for CSAKDRQISYNEQFF.

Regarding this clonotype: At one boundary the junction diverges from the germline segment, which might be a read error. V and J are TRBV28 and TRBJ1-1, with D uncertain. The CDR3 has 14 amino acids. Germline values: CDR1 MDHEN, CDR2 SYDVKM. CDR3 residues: CGSILSGRHNEAFF. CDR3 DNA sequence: TGTGGCAGCATACTATCCGGACGGCACAATGAAGCTTTCTTT.

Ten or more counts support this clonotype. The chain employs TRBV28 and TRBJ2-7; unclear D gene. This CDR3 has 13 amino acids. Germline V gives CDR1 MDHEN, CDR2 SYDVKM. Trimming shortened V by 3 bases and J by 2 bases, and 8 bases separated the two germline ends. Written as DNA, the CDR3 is TGTGCCAGCAGTTTGCAAGCACCCTACGAGCAGTACTTC. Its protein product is CASSLQAPYEQYF.

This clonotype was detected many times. CDR3: CSAIRGFGTKETQYF. The CDR3 nucleotides read TGCAGTGCTATCAGGGGTTTTGGGACCAAAGAGACCCAGTACTTC. The chain combines TRBV20-1 with TRBJ2-5, with a weak D call TRBD1 (6 bases). Germline loops: CDR1 DFQATT, CDR2 SNEGSKA (reference sequence). There are 15 residues in the CDR3. V was cut by 4 bases and J by 3 bases, with 18 bases left in between.

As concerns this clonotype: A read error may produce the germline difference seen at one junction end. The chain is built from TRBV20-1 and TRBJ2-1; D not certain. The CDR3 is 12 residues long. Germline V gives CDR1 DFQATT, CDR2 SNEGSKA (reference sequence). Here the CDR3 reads CSAPDLYNDQFF. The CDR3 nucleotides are TGCAGTGCCCCGGACCTATACAATGATCAGTTCTTC.

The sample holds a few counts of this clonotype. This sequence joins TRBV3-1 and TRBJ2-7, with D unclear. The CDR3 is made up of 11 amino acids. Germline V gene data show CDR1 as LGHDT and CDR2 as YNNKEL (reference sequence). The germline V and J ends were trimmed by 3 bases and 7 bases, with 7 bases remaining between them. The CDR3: CASSHLGEQYF. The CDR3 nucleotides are TGTGCCAGCAGCCATCTGGGGGAGCAGTACTTC.

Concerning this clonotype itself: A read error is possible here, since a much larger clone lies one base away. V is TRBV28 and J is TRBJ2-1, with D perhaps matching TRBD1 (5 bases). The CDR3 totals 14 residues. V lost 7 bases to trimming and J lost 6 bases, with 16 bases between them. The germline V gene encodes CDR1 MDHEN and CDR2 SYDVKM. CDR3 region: CASTSEQGSNEQFF. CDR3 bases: TGTGCCAGCACCTCGGAGCAGGGCTCCAATGAGCAGTTCTTC.

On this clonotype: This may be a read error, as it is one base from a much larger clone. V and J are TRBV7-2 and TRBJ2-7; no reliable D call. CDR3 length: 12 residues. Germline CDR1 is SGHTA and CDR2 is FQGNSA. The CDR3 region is CARSFVGYKQYF. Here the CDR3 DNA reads TGTGCCAGAAGCTTTGTTGGCTATAAGCAGTACTTC.

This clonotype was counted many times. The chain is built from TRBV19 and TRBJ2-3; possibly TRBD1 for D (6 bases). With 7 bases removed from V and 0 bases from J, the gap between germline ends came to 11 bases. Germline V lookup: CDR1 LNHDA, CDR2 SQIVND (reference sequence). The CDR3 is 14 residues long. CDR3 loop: CASKQGLSTDTQYF. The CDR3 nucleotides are TGTGCCAGTAAACAGGGCCTTAGCACAGATACGCAGTATTTT.